The 18 T cell receptor beta chains in this list originate from one sample, sequenced in a study of blood T cell repertoires in COVID-19. Generated by immunoSEQ multiplex PCR, the TCRdb table keeps only in-frame clones and is missing some. This table has hundreds of thousands of clones, around 89% appearing once. The sample consisted of PBMCs or T cells enriched from blood (not recorded which). The receptors originated from a young woman who had recovered from COVID-19.

The CDR3 nucleotides are TGTGCCAGCAGCAGTCAGGATCAGCCCCAGCATTTT. This translates into CASSSQDQPQHF. J is TRBJ1-5 and V is TRBV6-5; the D is unclear. Germline assignment: CDR1 MNHEY and CDR2 SVGAGI. The CDR3 spans 12 residues. Trimming left V 6 bases short and J 5 bases short, with 8 bases between.

The chain carries TRBV6-5 and TRBJ2-7, with TRBD2 matching 7 bases. Germline CDR1 and CDR2: MNHEY and SVGAGI. Trimming at V came to 2 bases and at J to 1 base, leaving 2 bases not matched to a gene. The CDR3 length is 14 residues. In DNA form, the CDR3 reads TGTGCCAGCAGTTACGCGGGGGAGTCCTACGAGCAGTACTTC. It encodes CASSYAGESYEQYF.

This sequence joins TRBV6-5 and TRBJ1-2; D is unclear. The CDR3 has 13 residues. Per germline, CDR1 MNHEY and CDR2 SVGAGI. The ends were cut back, 8 bases at V and 4 bases at J, with 14 bases in the middle. CDR3 protein: CASSYDGVYGYTF. CDR3 DNA sequence: TGTGCCAGCTCTTACGACGGGGTCTATGGCTACACCTTC.

This chain links TRBV6-5 with TRBJ1-1, with 10 bases identical to TRBD1. After removal of 4 bases from V and 9 bases from J, the junction contained 14 bases not matched to a gene. CDR1 is MNHEY and CDR2 is SVGAGI in the germline V gene. The CDR3 runs to 16 residues. This chain's CDR3 is CASSSRQGATNVKAFF. Here the CDR3 DNA reads TGTGCCAGCAGTTCCAGACAGGGGGCAACCAATGTGAAAGCTTTCTTT.

The chain uses TRBV24-1 and TRBJ2-3, with 9 nucleotides matching TRBD2. Germline V lookup: CDR1 KGHDR, CDR2 SFDVKD. V dropped 5 bases and J dropped 11; count of bases not matched to a gene: 10. The CDR3 runs to 14 residues. The CDR3, as DNA: TGTGCCACCAGTGCCGGGACTAGCAGTCACGAGCAGTATTTT. It encodes CATSAGTSSHEQYF.

The V gene is TRBV5-1, the J gene TRBJ1-2, with D possibly being TRBD1 (5 bases). V was clipped by 0 bases and J by 4 bases, with 10 bases between them. This CDR3 is 14 amino acids long. CDR1 and CDR2 from the germline V gene are SGHRS and YFSETQ. This chain's CDR3 is CASSLGQIFYGYTF. The CDR3 DNA reads as TGCGCCAGCAGCTTGGGACAGATCTTCTATGGCTACACCTTC.

This clone was seen only a few times. The chain recombines TRBV7-6 with TRBJ1-1; no definite D call. The CDR3 is 13 residues long. Germline V gene sequence: CDR1 SGHVS, CDR2 FNYEAQ. Trimming took off 2 bases at V and 1 base at J, with 5 bases between the two ends. The CDR3 sequence is CASSLNTNTEAFF. As DNA, the CDR3 is TGTGCCAGCAGCTTAAACACGAACACTGAAGCTTTCTTT.

The rearrangement uses TRBV9 and TRBJ1-2; 10 bases match TRBD1. J gave up 6 bases and V 4 bases, and 9 bases lay outside the gene matches. The CDR3 length is 15 residues. Germline CDR1 and CDR2: SGDLS and YYNGEE. Written as DNA, the CDR3 is TGTGCCAGCAGCCCGCGGACAGGGGGTGGTAATGGCTACACCTTC. Translated, it gives CASSPRTGGGNGYTF. The full variable domain, with the rest looked up from reference TRBV9 and TRBJ1-2, is DSGVTQTPKHLITATGQRVTLRCSPRSGDLSVYWYQQSLDQGLQFLIQYYNGEERAKGNILERFSAQQFPDLHSELNLSSLELGDSALYFCASSPRTGGGNGYTFGSGTRLTVV.

The chain has TRBV28 and TRBJ1-3; D is unclear. Per germline, CDR1 MDHEN and CDR2 SYDVKM. The CDR3 loop spans 13 amino acids. Between the trimmed V and J ends, which lost 3 bases and 0 bases, there was a span of 3 bases. CDR3 in DNA: TGTGCCAGCAGTTTCCTCTCTGGAAACACCATATATTTT. Its translation is CASSFLSGNTIYF. The full variable domain, its missing parts supplied by reference TRBV28 and TRBJ1-3, is DVKVTQSSRYLVKRTGEKVFLECVQDMDHENMFWYRQDPGLGLRLIYFSYDVKMKEKGDIPEGYSVSREKKERFSLILESASTNQTSMYLCASSFLSGNTIYFGEGSWLTVV.

The chain combines TRBV5-8 with TRBJ2-7; the D gene is possibly TRBD1 (5 bases). Germline V gives CDR1 SGHTS, CDR2 YDEGEE. V was cut by 1 base and J by 3 bases, with 20 bases left in between. This CDR3 region has 17 residues. The CDR3 region is CASSLYGGTGAIYEQYF. The CDR3 DNA sequence: TGTGCCAGCAGCTTGTACGGTGGCACAGGAGCCATCTACGAGCAGTACTTC.

The chain employs TRBV10-3 and TRBJ2-3; TRBD2 might be the D (5 bases). V dropped 4 bases and J dropped 6 bases, with 11 bases sitting between them. The CDR3 runs to 13 residues. CDR1 is ENHRY, CDR2 SYGVKD, per germline. CDR3 nucleotide sequence: TGTGCCATCAGTGCGGCGGGCCAGGATACGCAGTATTTT. Translation gives CAISAAGQDTQYF.

The V call is TRBV28, the J call TRBJ1-5; TRBD1 might be the D (5 bases). Germline CDR1 is MDHEN and CDR2 is SYDVKM. Trimming left V 3 bases short and J 4 bases short, with 10 bases between. The CDR3 covers 14 residues. In DNA, the CDR3 is TGTGCCAGCAGTTTTTACAGGATTAATCAGCCCCAGCATTTT. Protein product: CASSFYRINQPQHF.

This clone was detected only once. The gene calls are TRBV19 and TRBJ1-1, with a possible D match to TRBD1 (6 bases). CDR1 is LNHDA, CDR2 SQIVND, per germline (reference sequence). This CDR3 comprises 16 residues. Trimming shortened V by 3 bases and J by 1 base, and 15 bases separated the two germline ends. For the CDR3, the DNA is TGTGCCAGTAGTATCGTGCCGGGACAACAGAACACTGAAGCTTTCTTT. Translated: CASSIVPGQQNTEAFF. Complete variable domain (other parts from reference TRBV19 and TRBJ1-1): DGGITQSPKYLFRKEGQNVTLSCEQNLNHDAMYWYRQDPGQGLRLIYYSQIVNDFQKGDIAEGYSVSREKKESFPLTVTSAQKNPTAFYLCASSIVPGQQNTEAFFGQGTRLTVV.

This clone was observed once. The rearrangement links TRBV5-5 to TRBJ1-1; no clear D. V was clipped by 4 bases and J by 0 bases, with 16 bases between them. The CDR3 contains 16 residues. The germline V gene encodes CDR1 SGHKS and CDR2 YYEKEE (reference sequence). The CDR3 DNA reads as TGTGCCAGCAGCCCTCGGGCGGGAGGGATGAACACTGAAGCTTTCTTT. It translates to CASSPRAGGMNTEAFF.

J is TRBJ1-6 and V is TRBV28, with 8 bases aligning to TRBD1. Germline CDR1 is MDHEN and CDR2 is SYDVKM. The CDR3 extends over 14 amino acids. J lost 8 bases, V lost 6 bases, and 6 bases had no gene match. The CDR3 sequence is CASRSDREYSPLHF. CDR3 nucleotide sequence: TGTGCCAGCAGGTCGGACAGGGAATATTCACCCCTCCACTTT. The variable domain in full, completed from reference TRBV28 and TRBJ1-6, reads DVKVTQSSRYLVKRTGEKVFLECVQDMDHENMFWYRQDPGLGLRLIYFSYDVKMKEKGDIPEGYSVSREKKERFSLILESASTNQTSMYLCASRSDREYSPLHFGNGTRLTVT.

This chain uses TRBV20-1 with TRBJ2-3; D might be TRBD2 (5 bases). This CDR3 spans 13 amino acids. The V gene's germline CDR1 is DFQATT and CDR2 SNEGSKA (reference sequence). The V end lost 3 bases, the J end lost 6 bases, and 13 bases lay between the germline ends. The CDR3 sequence is CSASGGRGDTQYF. The CDR3 region has the DNA TGCAGTGCTAGTGGCGGCCGAGGGGATACGCAGTATTTT.

The J gene is TRBJ1-6, the V gene TRBV18; D ambiguous. In germline, CDR1 is KGHSH, CDR2 LQKENI. CDR3 length equals 16 residues. V lost 0 bases and J lost 7, with 13 bases in between. CDR3 sequence (DNA): TGTGCCAGCTCACCACCGGTTGGGCGAGAGAATTCACCCCTCCACTTT. Its protein product is CASSPPVGRENSPLHF.

The gene calls are TRBV27 and TRBJ2-6; weak D call: TRBD1 (6 bases). This CDR3 contains 18 residues. Germline CDR1 reads MNHEY; CDR2 reads SMNVEV (reference sequence). V lost 5 bases, J lost 0 bases, and 17 bases lay in between. This CDR3 reads CASSPRQVPYSGANVLTF. For the CDR3, the DNA is TGTGCCAGCAGTCCGCGACAGGTACCTTACTCTGGGGCCAACGTCCTGACTTTC.